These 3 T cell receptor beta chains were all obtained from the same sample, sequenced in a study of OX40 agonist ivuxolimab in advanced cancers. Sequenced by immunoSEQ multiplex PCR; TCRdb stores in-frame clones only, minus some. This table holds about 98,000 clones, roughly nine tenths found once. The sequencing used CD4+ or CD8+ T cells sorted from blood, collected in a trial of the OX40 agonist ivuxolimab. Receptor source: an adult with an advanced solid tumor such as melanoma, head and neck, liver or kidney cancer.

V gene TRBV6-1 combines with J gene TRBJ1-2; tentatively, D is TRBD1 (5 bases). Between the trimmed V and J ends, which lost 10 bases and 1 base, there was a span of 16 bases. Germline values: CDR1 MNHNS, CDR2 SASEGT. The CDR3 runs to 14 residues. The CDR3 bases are TGTGCCATTGCGATGGGGGGTAGTAACTATGGCTACACCTTC. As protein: CAIAMGGSNYGYTF.

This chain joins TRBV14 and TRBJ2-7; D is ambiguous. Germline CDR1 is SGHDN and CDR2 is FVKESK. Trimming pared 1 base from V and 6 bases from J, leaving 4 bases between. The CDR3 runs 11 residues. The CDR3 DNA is TGTGCCAGCAGCCAAGGACCCGAGCAGTACGTC. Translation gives CASSQGPEQYV.

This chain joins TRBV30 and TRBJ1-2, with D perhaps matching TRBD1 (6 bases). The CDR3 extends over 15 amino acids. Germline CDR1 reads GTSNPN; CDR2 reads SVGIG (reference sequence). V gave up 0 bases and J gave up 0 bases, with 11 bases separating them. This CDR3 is CAWSVQGRTNYGYTF. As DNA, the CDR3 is TGTGCCTGGAGTGTACAGGGCAGGACTAACTATGGCTACACCTTC.